The clone carrying this T cell receptor (beta chain) was recorded only once. This record belongs to a study of blood T cell repertoires in COVID-19. For the study at large: Samples of COVID-19 (acute and convalescent) were obtained from the United States, Italy and Spain. From T cells, B-cell-depleted T cells, or PBMCs came the material, which was cDNA or gDNA.

As processed by the authors: For nucleated cells, counts were estimated from reference gene primer amplification. The protocol was immunoSEQ multiplex PCR, while the TCRdb copy is restricted to in-frame clones and leaves out a portion. V, J and clone size are those of that table, while D and trimming were read from the DNA. Of 100,000 to 120,000 clones listed, 70% to 90% are singletons. V was clipped by 7 bases and J by 4 bases, with 13 bases between them. Per germline, CDR1 SQVTM and CDR2 ANQGSEA. The CDR3 runs 12 residues. This TCR was sampled from a human donor in a cohort sampled during active COVID-19. The chain joins TRBV29-1 to TRBJ2-5, with D perhaps TRBD1 (5 bases). Input material: peripheral blood. CDR3 bases: TGCAGCGCCCACAGGCTCGGAGAGACCCAGTACTTC. It translates to CSAHRLGETQYF. Supplemented by reference TRBV29-1 and TRBJ2-5, the full variable domain reads SAVISQKPSRDICQRGTSLTIQCQVDSQVTMMFWYRQQPGQSLTLIATANQGSEATYESGFVIDKFPISRPNLTFSTLTVSNMSPEDSSIYLCSAHRLGETQYFGPGTRLLVL.